This T cell receptor beta chain was sequenced during a study of T cells after posttransplantation cyclophosphamide. Study conclusions and caveats: After PTCy, TRB diversity resembled that of CNI/methotrexate controls. Blood and skin or GI T cell repertoires showed limited TRB overlap. Later blood repertoires were often dominated by clones from the donor CD8+ memory compartment.

This clone was recorded many times. Its target is not known. Only in-frame clones appear in the TCRdb table, and some are missing; sequencing was by immunoSEQ multiplex PCR. The sample contains about 5,400 clones, none of them singletons. This CDR3 spans 14 amino acids. In germline, CDR1 is WSHSY, CDR2 SAAADI. The J segment lost 6 bases and the V segment lost 10 bases, leaving 11 bases of the junction unmatched. A marrow graft followed busulfan-fludarabine conditioning, with cyclophosphamide on days +3 and +4. The chain has TRBV10-2 and TRBJ2-7; 11 nucleotides match TRBD2. The receptor was isolated from a male patient in his sixties who received an allogeneic stem cell transplant from a related donor, was CMV-positive, and had acute GVHD only. The T cells may partly be graft donor cells. The sequencing here drew on PBMCs, taken around 380 days after allogeneic stem cell transplant with posttransplant cyclophosphamide. The CDR3 sequence is CATIGQLAGAEQYF. CDR3 DNA: TGCGCCACCATAGGACAACTAGCGGGAGCCGAGCAGTACTTC.